Listed below are T cell receptor beta chains from one sample, sequenced in a study of cytomegalovirus exposure and HLA in healthy donors. The protocol was immunoSEQ multiplex PCR, while the TCRdb copy is restricted to in-frame clones and leaves out a portion. This table holds roughly 110,000 clones, roughly two thirds found once. The sequenced sample consisted of PBMCs. The receptors derive from a female donor in good health and CMV-seronegative. Both conserved end residues are part of each CDR3. D genes are given only for firm matches. The size field is filled for only some rows; it gives once, few, many or a size class.

clone_size: -; v_call: TRBV6-5; d_call: -; j_call: TRBJ2-3; cdr3_aa: CASSYSIGGIRDTQYF; cdr3_nt: TGTGCCAGCAGTTACTCAATTGGGGGGATCAGAGATACGCAGTATTTT
clone_size: -; v_call: TRBV11-2; d_call: -; j_call: TRBJ2-4; cdr3_aa: CASSLGEMNIQYF; cdr3_nt: TGTGCCAGCAGCTTAGGGGAGATGAACATTCAGTACTTC
clone_size: -; v_call: TRBV2; d_call: -; j_call: TRBJ1-5; cdr3_aa: CASKEAYNQPQHF; cdr3_nt: TGTGCCAGCAAGGAGGCTTACAATCAGCCCCAGCATTTT
clone_size: -; v_call: TRBV28; d_call: -; j_call: TRBJ1-1; cdr3_aa: CASGSTPPAAFF; cdr3_nt: TGTGCCAGCGGGTCGACACCCCCGGCAGCTTTCTTT
clone_size: -; v_call: TRBV7-3; d_call: TRBD2; j_call: TRBJ2-2; cdr3_aa: CASSSVAGGFVPGELFF; cdr3_nt: TGTGCCAGCAGCTCCGTAGCGGGAGGATTTGTCCCCGGGGAGCTGTTTTTT
clone_size: -; v_call: TRBV4-2; d_call: TRBD1; j_call: TRBJ1-4; cdr3_aa: CASSQDPGQGNEKLFF; cdr3_nt: TGTGCCAGCAGCCAAGACCCGGGACAGGGTAATGAAAAACTGTTTTTT
clone_size: -; v_call: TRBV5-4; d_call: TRBD1; j_call: TRBJ1-1; cdr3_aa: CASSSSRTGESEAFF; cdr3_nt: TGTGCCAGCAGCTCTTCTCGGACAGGAGAGTCTGAAGCTTTCTTT
clone_size: few; v_call: TRBV6-9; d_call: TRBD1; j_call: TRBJ1-3; cdr3_aa: CASSYPRGLVTVGIEGF; cdr3_nt: TGTGCCAGCAGTTACCCCAGGGGGCTCGTTACAGTGGGGATAGAGGGTTTT
clone_size: -; v_call: TRBV7-2; d_call: -; j_call: TRBJ2-3; cdr3_aa: CASRWAGTDTQYF; cdr3_nt: TGTGCCAGCAGGTGGGCAGGAACAGATACGCAGTATTTT
clone_size: once; v_call: TRBV7-9; d_call: -; j_call: TRBJ2-5; cdr3_aa: CASSLQSPGRAAVAQYF; cdr3_nt: TGTGCCAGCAGCTTACAGTCACCCGGACGCGCAGCGGTGGCCCAGTACTTC
clone_size: -; v_call: TRBV5-4; d_call: -; j_call: TRBJ2-7; cdr3_aa: CASSTGVPPDEQYF; cdr3_nt: TGTGCCAGCAGCACGGGTGTGCCCCCCGACGAGCAGTACTTC
clone_size: once; v_call: TRBV19; d_call: -; j_call: TRBJ2-7; cdr3_aa: CASSLHRDKTYEQYF; cdr3_nt: TGTGCCAGTAGTTTGCATCGGGACAAAACCTACGAGCAGTACTTC
clone_size: -; v_call: TRBV5-1; d_call: -; j_call: TRBJ1-2; cdr3_aa: CASSLGTEGYGYTF; cdr3_nt: TGCGCCAGCAGCTTGGGGACAGAGGGATATGGCTACACCTTC
clone_size: -; v_call: TRBV9; d_call: TRBD1; j_call: TRBJ1-1; cdr3_aa: CASSSFGQENTEAFF; cdr3_nt: TGTGCCAGCAGCTCCTTCGGACAGGAGAACACTGAAGCTTTCTTT
clone_size: -; v_call: TRBV7-2; d_call: TRBD1; j_call: TRBJ1-1; cdr3_aa: CASSKDRINTEAFF; cdr3_nt: TGTGCCAGCAGCAAGGACAGGATAAACACTGAAGCTTTCTTT
clone_size: -; v_call: TRBV7-8; d_call: -; j_call: TRBJ2-6; cdr3_aa: CASSPPSSGANVLTF; cdr3_nt: TGTGCCAGCAGCCCCCCTAGCTCTGGGGCCAACGTCCTGACTTTC
clone_size: once; v_call: TRBV5-4; d_call: TRBD1; j_call: TRBJ2-1; cdr3_aa: CASSLGIGTGGRNEQFF; cdr3_nt: TGTGCCAGCAGCTTGGGAATCGGGACAGGGGGCCGGAATGAGCAGTTCTTC
clone_size: -; v_call: TRBV4-1; d_call: -; j_call: TRBJ2-2; cdr3_aa: CASSQSRQVYTGELFF; cdr3_nt: TGCGCCAGCAGCCAATCCCGACAGGTCTACACCGGGGAGCTGTTTTTT
clone_size: -; v_call: TRBV28; d_call: -; j_call: TRBJ1-4; cdr3_aa: CASSSRGGSGGKLFF; cdr3_nt: TGTGCCAGCAGTTCCCGGGGCGGGAGTGGTGGAAAACTGTTTTTT
clone_size: few; v_call: TRBV5-5; d_call: -; j_call: TRBJ1-4; cdr3_aa: CASSLGTHGEKLFF; cdr3_nt: TGTGCCAGCAGCCTCGGGACACACGGCGAAAAACTGTTTTTT
clone_size: -; v_call: TRBV9; d_call: -; j_call: TRBJ2-5; cdr3_aa: CASSAASGGQETQYF; cdr3_nt: TGTGCCAGCAGCGCCGCGTCCGGGGGACAAGAGACCCAGTACTTC
clone_size: -; v_call: TRBV27; d_call: TRBD1; j_call: TRBJ1-5; cdr3_aa: CASSSQKTGLGYQPQHF; cdr3_nt: TGTGCCAGCAGTTCACAGAAGACAGGGTTGGGCTATCAGCCCCAGCATTTT
clone_size: -; v_call: TRBV5-1; d_call: -; j_call: TRBJ2-2; cdr3_aa: CASSFGSSGELFF; cdr3_nt: TGCGCCAGCAGCTTTGGCAGTTCCGGGGAGCTGTTTTTT
clone_size: -; v_call: TRBV27; d_call: -; j_call: TRBJ2-7; cdr3_aa: CASSGGYEQYF; cdr3_nt: TGTGCCAGCAGTGGAGGTTACGAGCAGTACTTC
clone_size: -; v_call: TRBV6-1; d_call: -; j_call: TRBJ2-1; cdr3_aa: CASSEDPGTGFF; cdr3_nt: TGTGCCAGCAGTGAAGACCCGGGAACGGGTTTCTTC
clone_size: -; v_call: TRBV19; d_call: -; j_call: TRBJ2-1; cdr3_aa: CASSIGAGNEQFF; cdr3_nt: TGTGCCAGTAGTATCGGAGCGGGTAATGAGCAGTTCTTC
clone_size: -; v_call: TRBV5-3; d_call: -; j_call: TRBJ2-7; cdr3_aa: CARRNDRSRYEQYF; cdr3_nt: TGTGCCAGAAGAAACGATCGATCGCGGTACGAGCAGTACTTC
clone_size: -; v_call: TRBV13; d_call: TRBD2; j_call: TRBJ2-3; cdr3_aa: CASSLYSGGGTDTQYF; cdr3_nt: TGTGCCAGCAGCCTCTATAGCGGGGGAGGCACAGATACGCAGTATTTT
clone_size: -; v_call: TRBV4-3; d_call: TRBD2; j_call: TRBJ2-5; cdr3_aa: CASSQGRRAGYQETQYF; cdr3_nt: TGCGCCAGCAGCCAAGGTCGGAGAGCGGGGTACCAAGAGACCCAGTACTTC
clone_size: -; v_call: TRBV5-1; d_call: TRBD2; j_call: TRBJ2-2; cdr3_aa: CASSQNARTSGRAPERTGELFF; cdr3_nt: TGCGCCAGCAGCCAGAACGCCCGGACTAGCGGGAGGGCCCCCGAGAGAACCGGGGAGCTGTTTTTT
clone_size: once; v_call: TRBV15; d_call: TRBD1; j_call: TRBJ2-7; cdr3_aa: CATSRVRDRAGEQYF; cdr3_nt: TGTGCCACCAGCAGAGTCCGGGACAGGGCTGGGGAGCAGTACTTC
clone_size: -; v_call: TRBV29-1; d_call: -; j_call: TRBJ2-1; cdr3_aa: CSERHSNEQFF; cdr3_nt: TGCAGCGAAAGACACAGCAATGAGCAGTTCTTC
clone_size: -; v_call: TRBV7-9; d_call: -; j_call: TRBJ2-7; cdr3_aa: CASSRGTGSSYEQYF; cdr3_nt: TGTGCCAGCAGCCGCGGGACGGGGAGCTCCTACGAGCAGTACTTC
clone_size: -; v_call: TRBV11-3; d_call: -; j_call: TRBJ2-1; cdr3_aa: CASSLGGTNNEQFF; cdr3_nt: TGTGCCAGCAGCTTAGGCGGGACCAACAATGAGCAGTTCTTC
clone_size: -; v_call: TRBV9; d_call: TRBD2; j_call: TRBJ2-3; cdr3_aa: CASQKAGGTDTQYF; cdr3_nt: TGTGCCTCACAAAAAGCGGGAGGCACAGATACGCAGTATTTT
clone_size: -; v_call: TRBV28; d_call: TRBD2; j_call: TRBJ2-7; cdr3_aa: CASSSTSGSYEQYF; cdr3_nt: TGTGCCAGCAGTTCGACTAGCGGATCCTACGAGCAGTACTTC
clone_size: few; v_call: TRBV9; d_call: -; j_call: TRBJ2-4; cdr3_aa: CASSVGGENIQYF; cdr3_nt: TGTGCCAGCAGCGTCGGCGGAGAAAACATTCAGTACTTC
clone_size: -; v_call: TRBV9; d_call: -; j_call: TRBJ1-1; cdr3_aa: CASSPSRGGYPTEAFF; cdr3_nt: TGTGCCAGCAGCCCCTCCCGGGGGGGTTATCCCACTGAAGCTTTCTTT
clone_size: -; v_call: TRBV25-1; d_call: TRBD2; j_call: TRBJ2-3; cdr3_aa: CASRTSGRLSTDTQYF; cdr3_nt: TGTGCCAGCCGGACTAGCGGCAGACTCTCCACAGATACGCAGTATTTT
clone_size: -; v_call: TRBV5-4; d_call: TRBD2; j_call: TRBJ2-7; cdr3_aa: CASSLGLAGGTEQYF; cdr3_nt: TGTGCCAGCAGCTTGGGCCTAGCGGGAGGTACCGAGCAGTACTTC